A single sample gave rise to the 27 T cell receptor beta chains below, sequenced in a study of identifying expanded T cells in peripheral blood. Profiling relied on immunoSEQ multiplex PCR, and the TCRdb table lists in-frame clones only, not all of them. The sample shows some 100,000 clones, approximately 88% of them seen only once. Sequenced: blood. Receptor source: a person between 18 and 70 years old in good health.

The rearrangement links TRBV29-1 to TRBJ1-2; 7 positions match TRBD1. CDR3 length: 14 amino acids. V lost 4 bases to trimming and J lost 0 bases; unmatched junction nucleotides: 5. CDR1 is SQVTM, CDR2 ANQGSEA, per germline. CDR3 nucleotides: TGCAGCGTTGGTCGACAGGGACCTAACTATGGCTACACCTTC. Amino acids: CSVGRQGPNYGYTF.

The V and J genes are TRBV19 and TRBJ2-7, with unresolved D. This CDR3 region has 14 residues. Germline V gene lookup returns CDR1 LNHDA and CDR2 SQIVND (reference sequence). Trimming took 4 bases from V and 0 from J, leaving 10 bases between them. The CDR3 nucleotides read TGTGCCAGTAGTAAAGACGTAAGCTCCTACGAGCAGTACTTC. Translation gives CASSKDVSSYEQYF. Filled out from reference TRBV19 and TRBJ2-7, the complete variable domain reads DGGITQSPKYLFRKEGQNVTLSCEQNLNHDAMYWYRQDPGQGLRLIYYSQIVNDFQKGDIAEGYSVSREKKESFPLTVTSAQKNPTAFYLCASSKDVSSYEQYFGPGTRLTVT.

The CDR3 loop is CSVEGTAQETQYF. The CDR3 nucleotides are TGCAGCGTTGAAGGGACAGCTCAAGAGACCCAGTACTTC. The V gene is TRBV29-1, the J gene TRBJ2-5, with D perhaps matching TRBD1 (6 bases). Germline V gene data show CDR1 as SQVTM and CDR2 as ANQGSEA. The length of the CDR3 is 13 residues. Deletions cut 1 base from V and 2 bases from J, with 8 bases between.

V is TRBV5-4 and J is TRBJ2-2; D is unclear. Trimming stripped 0 bases from V and 8 bases from J, with 8 bases between. Per germline, CDR1 SGHNT and CDR2 YYREEE (reference sequence). The CDR3 has 13 residues. CDR3 region: CASSLAAAGELFF. For the CDR3, the DNA is TGTGCCAGCAGCTTGGCCGCTGCGGGGGAGCTGTTTTTT.

The CDR3 DNA reads as TGTGCCAGCAGCTTAGAGTTTAAGGCGCAGTATTTT. This gives the protein CASSLEFKAQYF. The chain links TRBV11-3 to TRBJ2-3; D unclear. Germline V gives CDR1 SGHNT, CDR2 YENEEA. Between the trimmed V and J ends, which lost 0 bases and 10 bases, there was a span of 8 bases. CDR3 length: 12 residues. Using reference TRBV11-3 and TRBJ2-3 for the parts outside the CDR3, the full variable domain is EAGVVQSPRYKIIEKKQPVAFWCNPISGHNTLYWYLQNLGQGPELLIRYENEEAVDDSQLPKDRFSAERLKGVDSTLKIQPAELGDSAVYLCASSLEFKAQYFGPGTRLTVL.

This clone has a handful of counts. The V gene is TRBV30, the J gene TRBJ1-5, with D possibly TRBD1 on 5 matching bases. The CDR3 extends over 13 amino acids. Between the trimmed V and J ends, which lost 2 bases and 5 bases, there was a span of 10 bases. Germline assignment: CDR1 GTSNPN and CDR2 SVGIG (reference sequence). The CDR3 sequence: CAWSLQEDQPQHF. The CDR3 nucleotides read TGTGCCTGGAGTTTACAGGAAGATCAGCCCCAGCATTTT. The entire variable domain, with the rest obtained from reference TRBV30 and TRBJ1-5, is as follows: SQTIHQWPATLVQPVGSPLSLECTVEGTSNPNLYWYRQAAGRGLQLLFYSVGIGQISSEVPQNLSASRPQDRQFILSSKKLLLSDSGFYLCAWSLQEDQPQHFGDGTRLSIL.

The chain is built from TRBV6-1 and TRBJ1-5, with no clear D. Germline V gene data show CDR1 as MNHNS and CDR2 as SASEGT. Trimming shortened V by 7 bases and J by 2 bases, and 9 bases separated the two germline ends. CDR3 length equals 13 residues. CDR3 DNA: TGTGCCAGCATTCGTGAGGGCAATCAGCCCCAGCATTTT. It translates to CASIREGNQPQHF.

V and J are TRBV6-1 and TRBJ2-1; maybe TRBD2 (7 bases). The germline gives CDR1 MNHNS, CDR2 SASEGT. This CDR3 has 17 residues. V dropped 1 base and J dropped 5 bases, with 18 bases sitting between them. CDR3 amino acids: CASSEVAGANLNNEQFF. The CDR3 DNA follows: TGTGCCAGCAGTGAAGTTGCGGGGGCAAACTTAAACAATGAGCAGTTCTTC.

This rearrangement joins TRBV14 to TRBJ2-3, with a possible D match to TRBD2 (5 bases). Looked up from germline, CDR1 is SGHDN and CDR2 is FVKESK. Trimming left V 0 bases short and J 5 bases short, with 6 bases between. The CDR3 length is 13 residues. This chain's CDR3 is CASSQDRGDTQYF. The CDR3 region has the DNA TGTGCCAGCAGCCAAGATCGGGGAGATACGCAGTATTTT.

This chain joins TRBV6-6 and TRBJ1-5, with 10 bases identical to TRBD1. Germline assignment: CDR1 MNHNY and CDR2 SVGAGI (reference sequence). This CDR3 is built from 14 residues. Losses at the gene ends were 6 bases for V and 6 bases for J; bases not matched to a gene: 5. The chain's CDR3 is CASRWTGGGQPQHF. The DNA for the CDR3 is TGTGCCAGCAGGTGGACAGGGGGAGGTCAGCCCCAGCATTTT.

This clone was found a few times. The rearrangement links TRBV30 to TRBJ1-2; D is unresolved. V shed 0 bases and J shed 7 bases, with 12 bases lying between them. This CDR3 contains 13 residues. Germline V gene sequence: CDR1 GTSNPN, CDR2 SVGIG (reference sequence). CDR3 bases: TGTGCCTGGAGTGTAGATTGGGGTTGTGGCTACACCTTC. Its protein product is CAWSVDWGCGYTF. The full variable domain, in which reference TRBV30 and TRBJ1-2 provide the parts outside the CDR3, is SQTIHQWPATLVQPVGSPLSLECTVEGTSNPNLYWYRQAAGRGLQLLFYSVGIGQISSEVPQNLSASRPQDRQFILSSKKLLLSDSGFYLCAWSVDWGCGYTFGSGTRLTVV.

This chain links TRBV30 with TRBJ1-4; the match to TRBD1 covers 7 bases. Germline V gene data show CDR1 as GTSNPN and CDR2 as SVGIG (reference sequence). CDR3 length: 13 residues. V lost 2 bases, J lost 8 bases, and 5 bases stayed unmatched. Here the CDR3 DNA reads TGTGCCTGGAGTCCAACCAGGGGGGAAAAACTGTTTTTT. Its protein is CAWSPTRGEKLFF.

The chain joins TRBV10-1 to TRBJ2-7; D is tentatively TRBD1 or TRBD2 (6 bases each). The germline V and J ends were trimmed by 4 bases and 6 bases, with 10 bases remaining between them. Germline-derived CDR1 and CDR2 are WNHNN and SYGVQD (reference sequence). There are 12 residues in the CDR3. As DNA, the CDR3 is TGCGCCAGCAGTGCGGGGGCTAGCGAGCAGTACTTC. Its protein is CASSAGASEQYF.

The rearrangement links TRBV29-1 to TRBJ2-3; 8 positions agree with TRBD1. CDR1 is SQVTM, CDR2 ANQGSEA, per germline. The CDR3 is made up of 15 amino acids. The V gene end was trimmed by 5 bases and the J gene end by 4 bases; junction bases not matched to a gene: 11. CDR3 loop: CSVLVARGRADTQYF. The CDR3, as DNA: TGCAGCGTTTTGGTGGCCAGGGGGCGCGCAGATACGCAGTATTTT.

This clone was detected only a few times. The chain uses TRBV5-6 and TRBJ1-5, with D tentatively TRBD1 (5 bases). Germline CDR1 SGHDT, CDR2 YYEEEE. V was trimmed by 3 bases and J by 0 bases, leaving 7 bases between them. The CDR3 extends over 14 amino acids. The CDR3 sequence is CASSSGFSNQPQHF. The CDR3 DNA reads as TGTGCCAGCAGCTCAGGGTTTAGCAATCAGCCCCAGCATTTT.

V is TRBV30 and J is TRBJ1-2, with unresolved D. The CDR3 sequence is 12 residues long. V dropped 2 bases and J dropped 6 bases, with 10 bases sitting between them. The V gene's germline CDR1 is GTSNPN and CDR2 SVGIG (reference sequence). This CDR3 is CAWSPRGNGYTF. The CDR3 nucleotides are TGTGCCTGGAGTCCACGGGGTAATGGCTACACCTTC.

V gene TRBV4-3 combines with J gene TRBJ2-1, with unresolved D. Trimming stripped 1 base from V and 0 bases from J, with 13 bases between. Germline values: CDR1 LGHNA, CDR2 YSLEER. The CDR3 totals 17 residues. CDR3 protein: CASSQGAGPSSYNEQFF. The CDR3 DNA is TGCGCCAGCAGCCAAGGGGCAGGACCGAGCTCCTACAATGAGCAGTTCTTC.

This sequence joins TRBV9 and TRBJ1-2; a possible D gene is TRBD1 (5 bases). Germline V gene lookup returns CDR1 SGDLS and CDR2 YYNGEE. The CDR3 extends over 15 amino acids. Trimming stripped 0 bases from V and 1 base from J, with 10 bases between. The CDR3 reads CASSVDGDGNYGYTF. CDR3 bases: TGTGCCAGCAGCGTAGACGGGGACGGTAACTATGGCTACACCTTC. The whole variable domain, filled in from reference TRBV9 and TRBJ1-2, reads DSGVTQTPKHLITATGQRVTLRCSPRSGDLSVYWYQQSLDQGLQFLIQYYNGEERAKGNILERFSAQQFPDLHSELNLSSLELGDSALYFCASSVDGDGNYGYTFGSGTRLTVV.

The V and J genes are TRBV19 and TRBJ2-7; no clear D gene. The germline CDR1 and CDR2 sequences are LNHDA and SQIVND (reference sequence). The CDR3 runs to 11 residues. V lost 6 bases and J lost 5, with 8 bases in between. The CDR3 bases are TGTGCCAGTAGCCACTTGCACGAGCAGTACTTC. Amino acids: CASSHLHEQYF.

The V gene is TRBV10-3, the J gene TRBJ2-7; D might be TRBD2 (6 bases). Trimming cost V 8 bases and J 6 bases, with 11 bases left between them. The length of the CDR3 is 11 residues. Germline loops: CDR1 ENHRY, CDR2 SYGVKD. This CDR3 reads CAISREFEQYF. Written as DNA, the CDR3 is TGTGCCATCTCCCGGGAGTTCGAGCAGTACTTC.

The chain is built from TRBV30 and TRBJ2-3; the D gene is possibly TRBD2 (6 bases). CDR1 GTSNPN and CDR2 SVGIG come from the germline V gene (reference sequence). The CDR3 has 15 amino acids. V gave up 0 bases and J gave up 11 bases, with 21 bases separating them. The CDR3: CAWSVGSGSIRGQYF. Written as DNA, the CDR3 is TGTGCCTGGAGTGTAGGTAGCGGCTCTATCCGGGGGCAGTATTTT.

The chain combines TRBV5-1 with TRBJ2-2; D gene uncertain. Germline-derived CDR1 and CDR2 are SGHRS and YFSETQ. Deletions cut 0 bases from V and 0 bases from J, with 6 bases between. The CDR3 has 15 amino acids. CDR3 coding DNA: TGCGCCAGCAGCTTGGAGGGTCCGAACACCGGGGAGCTGTTTTTT. Protein: CASSLEGPNTGELFF.

This chain connects TRBV14 to TRBJ2-1; maybe TRBD1 (5 bases). This CDR3 region has 18 residues. Trimming shortened V by 1 base and J by 3 bases, and 19 bases separated the two germline ends. The germline gives CDR1 SGHDN, CDR2 FVKESK. The CDR3 DNA reads as TGTGCCAGCAGCCAAGCGCGGATTAGGGGATTCGGCTACAATGAGCAGTTCTTC. This sequence encodes CASSQARIRGFGYNEQFF.

V is TRBV27 and J is TRBJ1-4; D gene uncertain. The CDR3 is 16 amino acids. Per the germline V gene, CDR1 is MNHEY and CDR2 is SMNVEV (reference sequence). V lost 5 bases to trimming and J lost 0 bases, with 13 bases between them. CDR3 in amino acids: CASSPSLGATNEKLFF. In DNA, the CDR3 is TGTGCCAGCAGTCCCTCTCTGGGTGCAACTAATGAAAAACTGTTTTTT. Complete variable domain (other parts from reference TRBV27 and TRBJ1-4): EAQVTQNPRYLITVTGKKLTVTCSQNMNHEYMSWYRQDPGLGLRQIYYSMNVEVTDKGDVPEGYKVSRKEKRNFPLILESPSPNQTSLYFCASSPSLGATNEKLFFGSGTQLSVL.

The chain has TRBV5-5 and TRBJ1-4, with TRBD1 identical over 9 bases. With 4 bases clipped from V and 8 bases from J, the junction kept 9 bases outside the gene matches. Germline V CDR1 and CDR2: SGHKS, YYEKEE (reference sequence). The CDR3 has 15 amino acids. CDR3 sequence reads: CASSEAQGAFEKLFF. DNA for the CDR3: TGTGCCAGCAGCGAAGCACAGGGGGCATTCGAAAAACTGTTTTTT. The full variable domain, with the rest looked up from reference TRBV5-5 and TRBJ1-4, is DAGVTQSPTHLIKTRGQQVTLRCSPISGHKSVSWYQQVLGQGPQFIFQYYEKEERGRGNFPDRFSARQFPNYSSELNVNALLLGDSALYLCASSEAQGAFEKLFFGSGTQLSVL.

The chain combines TRBV9 with TRBJ1-1; D is possibly TRBD1 (6 bases). There are 15 residues in the CDR3. Germline-derived CDR1 and CDR2 are SGDLS and YYNGEE. V lost 4 bases and J lost 4, with 17 bases in between. CDR3 residues: CASSPEGGGGTEAFF. In DNA, the CDR3 is TGTGCCAGCAGCCCCGAGGGGGGGGGAGGCACTGAAGCTTTCTTT.

This sequence joins TRBV6-6 and TRBJ1-2; D perhaps matches TRBD1 (5 bases). This CDR3 comprises 13 residues. Trimming took 4 bases from V and 4 from J, leaving 10 bases between them. In germline, CDR1 is MNHNY, CDR2 SVGAGI (reference sequence). CDR3 nucleotide sequence: TGTGCCAGCAGTTTGGGGCAGCCCTATGGCTACACCTTC. This encodes CASSLGQPYGYTF.